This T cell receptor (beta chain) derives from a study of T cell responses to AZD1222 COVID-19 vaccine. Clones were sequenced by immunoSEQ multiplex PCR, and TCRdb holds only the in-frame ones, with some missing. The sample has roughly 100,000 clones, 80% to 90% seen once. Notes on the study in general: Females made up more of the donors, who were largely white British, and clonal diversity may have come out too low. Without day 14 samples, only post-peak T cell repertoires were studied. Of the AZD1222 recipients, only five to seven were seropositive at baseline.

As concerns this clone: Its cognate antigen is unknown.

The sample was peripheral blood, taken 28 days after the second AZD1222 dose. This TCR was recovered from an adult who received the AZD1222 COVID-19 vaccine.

In nucleotides, the CDR3 is TGTGCCAGCAGTTTTCTGACATCGGGGGGCTACACCTTC. Its protein product is CASSFLTSGGYTF. This chain connects TRBV27 to TRBJ1-2; unclear D gene. The CDR3 covers 13 residues. V lost 3 bases and J 8 bases, leaving 13 bases between the germline ends. The germline V gene encodes CDR1 MNHEY and CDR2 SMNVEV (reference sequence).